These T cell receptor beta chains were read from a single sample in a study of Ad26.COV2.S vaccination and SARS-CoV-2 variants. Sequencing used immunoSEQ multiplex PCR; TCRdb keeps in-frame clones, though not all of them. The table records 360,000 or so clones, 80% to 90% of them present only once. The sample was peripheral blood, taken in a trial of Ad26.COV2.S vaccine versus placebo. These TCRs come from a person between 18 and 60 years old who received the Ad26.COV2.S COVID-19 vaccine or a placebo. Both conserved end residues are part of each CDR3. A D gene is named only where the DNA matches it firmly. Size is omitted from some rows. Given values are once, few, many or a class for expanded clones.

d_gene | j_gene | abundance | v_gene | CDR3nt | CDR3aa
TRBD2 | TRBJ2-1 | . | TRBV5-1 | TGCGCCAGCAGCGACGAGAGAGCGGGGGGCCAAGTGAATGAGCAGTTCTTC | CASSDERAGGQVNEQFF
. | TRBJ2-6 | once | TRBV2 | TGTGCCAGCAGAAAAGACTCGGCTGGGGCCAACGTCCTGACTTTC | CASRKDSAGANVLTF
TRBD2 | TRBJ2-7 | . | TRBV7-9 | TGTGCCAGCAGCCCCCGGACTAGCGGGGACGTCTACGAGCAGTACTTC | CASSPRTSGDVYEQYF
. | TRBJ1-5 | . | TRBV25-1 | TGTGCCAGCAGTGAGGGGCGGGGGTTTCAGCCCCAGCATTTT | CASSEGRGFQPQHF
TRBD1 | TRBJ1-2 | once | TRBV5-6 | TGTGCCAGCAGCTTCCTATTACAGGGGGCTAACTATGGCTACACCTTC | CASSFLLQGANYGYTF
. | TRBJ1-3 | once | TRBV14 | TGTGCCAGCAGCCAGCGGGGGTTTGGCAGGGGCAGGAACACCATATATTTT | CASSQRGFGRGRNTIYF
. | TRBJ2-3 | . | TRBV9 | TGTGCCAGCAGCGAGGGAGGAGGACTTTTAGATACGCAGTATTTT | CASSEGGGLLDTQYF
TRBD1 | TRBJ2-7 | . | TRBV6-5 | TGTGCCAGCAGTTACCTCCGGGACAGCTCCTACGAGCAGTACTTC | CASSYLRDSSYEQYF
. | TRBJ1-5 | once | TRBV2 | TGTGCCAGCAGCGTCACGGATATACAGGGAGATCAGCCCCAGCATTTT | CASSVTDIQGDQPQHF
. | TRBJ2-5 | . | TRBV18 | TGTGCCAGCTCACCAGGGGTCGGGGAGACCCAGTACTTC | CASSPGVGETQYF
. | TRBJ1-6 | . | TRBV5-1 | TGCGCCAGCAGCGTCACAGCTGGGTCCTATAATTCACCCCTCCACTTT | CASSVTAGSYNSPLHF
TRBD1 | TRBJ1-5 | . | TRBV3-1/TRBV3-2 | TGTGCCAGCAGCTCCGGGACAGGGGGCTGGAATCAGCCCCAGCATTTT | CASSSGTGGWNQPQHF
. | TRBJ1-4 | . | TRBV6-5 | TGTGCCAGCAGTTACTCCCAGGGATCAACTAATGAAAAACTGTTTTTT | CASSYSQGSTNEKLFF
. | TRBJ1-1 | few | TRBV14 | TGTGCCAGCAGCCAGGGGACGCCGGGGAACACTGAAGCTTTCTTT | CASSQGTPGNTEAFF
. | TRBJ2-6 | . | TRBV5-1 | TGCGCCAGCAGCTTGGCCGGGACTCCTGGGGCCAACGTCCTGACTTTC | CASSLAGTPGANVLTF
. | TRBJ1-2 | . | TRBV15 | TGTGCCACCAGCAGGTTTCAACAAGCCTTTGCCTTC | CATSRFQQAFAF
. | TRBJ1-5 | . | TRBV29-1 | TGCAGCGTTGGACTCCCGGGCAATCAGCCCCAGCATTTT | CSVGLPGNQPQHF
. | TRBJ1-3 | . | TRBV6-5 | TGTGCCAGCAGCCCAAGGAGCTCTGGAAACACCATATATTTT | CASSPRSSGNTIYF
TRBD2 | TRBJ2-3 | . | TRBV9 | TGTGCCAGCAGCGTAGTCGGACTAGCGGGGGGCACAGATACGCAGTATTTT | CASSVVGLAGGTDTQYF
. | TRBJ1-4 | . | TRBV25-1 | TGTGCCAGCAGTGATCGGCAGGGGTTCGAAAAACTGTTTTTT | CASSDRQGFEKLFF
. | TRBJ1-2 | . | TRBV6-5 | TGTGCCAGCAGTTACTCGAAGGGCGGGTCCTATGGCTACACCTTC | CASSYSKGGSYGYTF
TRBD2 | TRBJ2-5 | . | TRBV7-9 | TGTGCCAGCAGCTTAAGACTGTTAGCGGGGGGCCTACAAGAGACCCAGTACTTC | CASSLRLLAGGLQETQYF
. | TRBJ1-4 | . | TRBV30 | TGTGCCTGGAGCGCGGTGGATGATACCAATGAAAAACTGTTTTTT | CAWSAVDDTNEKLFF
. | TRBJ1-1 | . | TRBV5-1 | TGCGCCAGCAGCTTGGTGGGGACACATATGAACACTGAAGCTTTCTTT | CASSLVGTHMNTEAFF
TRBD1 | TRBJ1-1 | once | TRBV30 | TGTGCCTGGCTGGGACAGGGGGTGAACACTGAAGCTTTCTTT | CAWLGQGVNTEAFF
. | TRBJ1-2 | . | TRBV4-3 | TGCGCCAGCAGCCAAGAAAGAAACTATGGCTACACCTTC | CASSQERNYGYTF
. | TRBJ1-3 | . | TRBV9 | TGTGCCAGCAGCGGGGAATTGAACACCATATATTTT | CASSGELNTIYF
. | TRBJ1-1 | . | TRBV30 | TGTGCCTGGAAGGGGGGACCCGAAGCTTTCTTT | CAWKGGPEAFF
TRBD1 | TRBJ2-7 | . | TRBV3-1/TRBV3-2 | TGTGCCAGCAGCCAGGCGCCGTTCGGGGACAGGGAGTACGAGCAGTACTTC | CASSQAPFGDREYEQYF
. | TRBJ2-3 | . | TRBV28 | TGTGCCAGCAGTTTATCGGGGGCGGGTACAGGAGATACGCAGTATTTT | CASSLSGAGTGDTQYF
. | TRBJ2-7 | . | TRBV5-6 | TGTGCCAGCAGCCAAATCCTGGGAAACCCCGAGCAGTACTTC | CASSQILGNPEQYF
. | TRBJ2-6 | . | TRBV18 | TGTGCCAGCTCACCACAGACTGTACTCTCTGGGGCCAACGTCCTGACTTTC | CASSPQTVLSGANVLTF
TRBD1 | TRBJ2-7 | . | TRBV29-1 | TGCAGCGTTGAAGTATCGGACAGGGGGCGTGAGCAGTACTTC | CSVEVSDRGREQYF
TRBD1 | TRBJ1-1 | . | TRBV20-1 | TGCAGTGCTAGTCGGGACAGAATGAACACTGAAGCTTTCTTT | CSASRDRMNTEAFF
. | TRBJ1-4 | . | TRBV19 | TGTGCCAGTAGTATAGGGGGGCAGCCTAATGAAAAACTGTTTTTT | CASSIGGQPNEKLFF
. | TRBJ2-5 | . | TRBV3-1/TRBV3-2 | TGTGCCAGCAGCCTTACAGGAGAGTACCAAGAGACCCAGTACTTC | CASSLTGEYQETQYF
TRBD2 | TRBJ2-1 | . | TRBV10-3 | TGTGCCTCCTCGGCCACTAGCGGGGTTGTGTACAATGAGCAGTTCTTC | CASSATSGVVYNEQFF
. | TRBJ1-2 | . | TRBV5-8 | TGTGCCAGCAGCTCGGCAGGGGTGGACTATGGCTACACCTTC | CASSSAGVDYGYTF
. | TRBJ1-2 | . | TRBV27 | TGTGCCAGCGGAGCTTCGGTTTCAAACTATGGCTACACCTTC | CASGASVSNYGYTF
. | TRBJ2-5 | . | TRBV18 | TGTGCCAGCTCACCCCCGGACGGCATTGACCAAGAGACCCAGTACTTC | CASSPPDGIDQETQYF
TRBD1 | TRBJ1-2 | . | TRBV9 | TGTGCCAGCAGCATATTTCCATCCACCGGGACAGGGGTGCGGTATGGCTACACCTTC | CASSIFPSTGTGVRYGYTF
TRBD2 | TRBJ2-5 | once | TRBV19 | TGTGCCAGTAGTATACCCCGTAGGGAGGGAGAGACCCAGTACTTC | CASSIPRREGETQYF
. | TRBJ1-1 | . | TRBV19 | TGTGCCAGTAGTCTCGCAGTAAACACTGAAGCTTTCTTT | CASSLAVNTEAFF
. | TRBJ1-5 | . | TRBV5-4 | TGTGCCAGCAGCTTGGACAGCAATCAGCCCCAGCATTTT | CASSLDSNQPQHF
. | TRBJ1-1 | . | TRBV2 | TGTGCCAGCAGTGAAGGTTACGACAGTTCAGACCGCGAAGCTTTCTTT | CASSEGYDSSDREAFF
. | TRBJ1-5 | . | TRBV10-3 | TGTGCCATCAGTGAAGGAAGGGGCGGAGCCCAGCATTTT | CAISEGRGGAQHF
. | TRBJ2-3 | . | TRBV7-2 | TGTGCCAGCAGCTTATTTGGCTCTATCACAGATACGCAGTATTTT | CASSLFGSITDTQYF
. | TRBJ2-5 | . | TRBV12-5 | TGTGCTAGTGCCACCACCCATAGGGGTAGTTCCCAAGAGACCCAGTACTTC | CASATTHRGSSQETQYF
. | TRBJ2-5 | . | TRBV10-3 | TGTGCCATCAGTTCAGGGTCGCGGAGTGAGACCCAGTACTTC | CAISSGSRSETQYF
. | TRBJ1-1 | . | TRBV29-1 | TGCAGCGTCGCGACCGGCGGGGAAGCTTTCTTT | CSVATGGEAFF
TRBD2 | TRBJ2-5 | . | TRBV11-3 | TGTGCCAGCAGCGACCGACTAGCGGGGGGACAAGAGACCCAGTACTTC | CASSDRLAGGQETQYF
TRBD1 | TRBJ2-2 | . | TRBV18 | TGTGCCAGCTCACCATGGGACAGGCGAACGAACACCGGGGAGCTGTTTTTT | CASSPWDRRTNTGELFF
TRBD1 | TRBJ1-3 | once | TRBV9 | TGTGCCAGCAGCGGACAGGGAGGAGACACCATATATTTT | CASSGQGGDTIYF
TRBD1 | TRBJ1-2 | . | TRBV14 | TGTGCCAGCAGCCCCGTTGGACAGGGGAGGAATGGCTACACCTTC | CASSPVGQGRNGYTF